This T cell receptor (beta chain) was obtained from a study of human T cells and chemical hapten exposure. V trimming: 0 bases; J trimming: 4 bases; junction bases outside the gene matches: 7. The germline CDR1 and CDR2 sequences are DFQATT and SNEGSKA (reference sequence). The CDR3 length is 16 residues. The library attached unique molecular identifiers to individual cDNA molecules. From the RACE reads, TCRdb called clonotypes with MiXCR, one entry per CDR3 protein. The sample shows about 350,000 distinct CDR3 sequences, around 5% of them seen only once. Stated time point: pre-sensitization, week 0. Noted treatment: therapeutic diphenylcyclopropenone sensitization with weekly scalp DPC. Extraction yielded total RNA from whole blood (unfractionated).

V is TRBV20-1 and J is TRBJ2-2; 8 nucleotides agree with TRBD1. The TCR sequence derives from a woman aged 18-30 years with alopecia areata. Some clones in this sample may be carry-over from other donors' samples. This specimen consisted of whole blood, obtained in connection with sensitization to the hapten diphenylcyclopropenone (DPC). CDR3 sequence reads: CSAREPSRGRTGELFF. CDR3 coding DNA: TGCAGTGCTAGAGAACCGAGCAGGGGGCGCACCGGGGAGCTGTTTTTT.